The T cell receptor (beta chain) described here comes from a study of graft-versus-host responses after intestinal transplantation (dated by TCRdb to the early 2020s). In the study overall: Recipients received multivisceral, liver-intestinal, or isolated intestinal transplants. Rather than being sequenced by the commercial service, samples from a few later patients were sequenced in-house on an Illumina MiSeq and processed with MiXCR. Donor T cell macrochimerism was defined as a peak of at least 4% donor T cells among recipient peripheral blood mononuclear cells. All recipients received anti-thymocyte globulin induction followed by maintenance tacrolimus and steroids for around three years. After intestinal transplantation, graft-versus-host and host-versus-graft alloreactive T cell clones in the graft, circulation and bone marrow were tracked using bulk TCR-beta CDR3 sequencing. A cohort of 24 intestinal transplant recipients, including one retransplant, was enrolled, and 3 patients lacking pretransplant specimens were excluded. To identify alloreactive clones, pre-transplant mixed lymphocyte reaction products were sequenced and then compared with unstimulated pre-transplant donor and recipient T cells.

CDR1 is given as SGHAT and CDR2 as FQDESV, both from the germline V gene (reference sequence). Its CDR3 holds 14 amino acids, cysteine through phenylalanine. Only CDR3 DNA is held: 42 bases, read in frame from base 1. The germline ends are 14 bases apart after V is trimmed by 8 bases and J by 1 base. The time point label corresponds to: cells obtained before transplantation from donor or recipient. CD3+CD4+ and CD3+CD8+ populations were FACS-sorted from unstimulated pre-transplant donor and recipient cells taken from spleen or lymph nodes. Comments on this clone: What this receptor recognizes is not known. No per-base quality is available; no much larger clone lies one base away.

Points the paper makes about the study in general: Early after transplant, peak levels of circulating GvH clones were associated with declines in HvG clones. Conclusions were limited by the relatively low number and heterogeneity of intestinal transplant patients. GvH clones were found in recipient bone marrow, and some of the GvH clones appeared earlier in ileal mucosa or blood, which is consistent with an intestinal mucosal origin. In the allografts of patients with donor T cell macrochimerism, GvH to HvG T cell clonal ratios were high.

The library relied on the immunoSEQ multiplex PCR assay. For most patients, genomic DNA was isolated with the Qiagen DNeasy Blood and Tissue Kit and sent frozen to Adaptive Biotechnologies for TCR sequencing. Adaptive Biotechnologies carried out high-throughput TCR-beta CDR3 sequencing of genomic DNA for most patients. The original pipeline was this. Adaptive's ImmunoSEQ software supplied the TCR sequencing data for 18 patients, while MiXCR and VDJtools were used to process a few other patients. To correct CD4 versus CD8 sorting errors, any sequence found in both subsets at a frequency ratio below 5:1 was removed. CDR3 nucleotide sequences shared by donor and recipient were removed because the origin of these sequences could not be assigned. At least 2-fold expansion over unstimulated cells and a minimum CFSE-low frequency of 0.002% (template counts) or 0.001% (read counts) were required for clones to be classified as alloreactive. A clone was considered mappable if detected in the sequenced pre-transplant spleen, lymph node, or MLR CFSE-low populations of the donor or recipient. Cumulative frequency of alloreactive clones was calculated as a percentage of all sequences weighted by copy number. TCRdb took this table from immuneACCESS and kept in-frame rearrangements with V and J called. Such tables lack part of the clones; where checked against another copy, unresolved V genes explain under half of the gap, and the rest is unexplained. V, J and clone size derive from that table, while D and trimming were established from the DNA sequence. The sample records tens of thousands of clones, over 80% of which are singletons. The leading ten clones occupy around 0.49% of the sample.

The receptor chain draws on TRBV11-1 and TRBJ1-1, with no reliable assignment of the D segment. This sequence was found in a human donor who received an intestinal transplant. The sample in question was unstimulated CD8+ T cells sorted from spleen or lymph node cells, obtained before intestinal transplant. The nucleotides are TGTGCCAGCTGCGGAGATTCGGGGAACACTGAAGCTTTCTTT. It specifies CASCGDSGNTEAFF. Extended through the reference TRBV11-1 and TRBJ1-1 proteins, this CDR3 yields the full variable domain: EAEVAQSPRYKITEKSQAVAFWCDPISGHATLYWYRQILGQGPELLVQFQDESVVDDSQLPKDRFSAERLKGVDSTLKIQPAELGDSAMYLCASCGDSGNTEAFFGQGTRLTVV.